Listed below are T cell receptor beta chains from one sample, sequenced in a study of OX40 agonist ivuxolimab in advanced cancers. The table came from immunoSEQ multiplex PCR; TCRdb's copy has only in-frame clones and leaves some out. The sample carries about 61,000 clones, over 80% recorded once. The specimen was CD4+ or CD8+ T cells sorted from blood, collected in a trial of the OX40 agonist ivuxolimab. The receptors derive from an adult with an advanced solid tumor such as melanoma, head and neck, liver or kidney cancer. Both conserved end residues are part of each CDR3. A D gene is named only where the DNA matches it firmly. Size tells how often a clone was seen (once, few, many) or the class of an expanded clone, and some rows leave it out.

j_call clone_size v_call d_call cdr3_aa cdr3_nt
TRBJ1-5 NA TRBV5-8 TRBD1 CASSYGQVVNQPQHF TGTGCCAGCAGCTACGGACAGGTAGTCAATCAGCCCCAGCATTTT
TRBJ1-2 once TRBV11-3 NA CASSLEAQGNYGYTF TGTGCCAGCAGCTTAGAGGCACAGGGTAACTATGGCTACACCTTC
TRBJ2-3 NA TRBV7-6 TRBD1 CASSLEGASTDTQYF TGTGCCAGCAGCTTAGAGGGGGCTAGCACAGATACGCAGTATTTT
TRBJ2-7 NA TRBV7-9 NA CASSGGAGTYEQYF TGTGCCAGCAGCGGTGGGGCCGGGACCTACGAGCAGTACTTC
TRBJ2-1 NA TRBV7-2 NA CASSLGSYNEQFF TGTGCCAGCAGCTTAGGGTCCTACAATGAGCAGTTCTTC
TRBJ2-3 NA TRBV10-3 TRBD1 CAISTDRASGDTQYF TGTGCCATCAGTACGGACAGGGCCTCGGGAGATACGCAGTATTTT
TRBJ1-4 NA TRBV13 NA CASSFGWDEKLFF TGTGCCAGCAGCTTCGGATGGGACGAAAAACTGTTTTTT
TRBJ2-1 once TRBV11-1 TRBD1 CASSRTGTGAQYNEQFF TGTGCCAGCAGCCGTACCGGGACAGGGGCCCAATACAATGAGCAGTTCTTC
TRBJ2-3 few TRBV7-9 NA CASSLGDSTDTQYF TGTGCCAGCAGCTTAGGTGACAGCACAGATACGCAGTATTTT
TRBJ2-2 NA TRBV7-6 TRBD2 CASSQPGLAGGTRELFF TGTGCCAGCAGTCAACCGGGACTAGCGGGGGGTACTAGGGAGCTGTTTTTT
TRBJ1-1 once TRBV2 NA CASQSDSGNTEAFF TGTGCCAGCCAATCCGACAGCGGGAACACTGAAGCTTTCTTT
TRBJ2-2 once TRBV7-2 NA CASSLASGTGELFF TGTGCCAGCAGCTTAGCGTCCGGGACCGGGGAGCTGTTTTTT
TRBJ1-1 few TRBV23-1 TRBD1 CASSHYGQGAEAFF TGCGCCAGCAGTCATTACGGACAGGGGGCTGAAGCTTTCTTT
TRBJ2-7 NA TRBV7-8 TRBD2 CASSPRTSYEQYF TGTGCCAGCAGCCCTCGGACTAGCTACGAGCAGTACTTC
TRBJ1-4 NA TRBV6-5 NA CASSSGWGREEKLFF TGTGCCAGCAGTTCCGGATGGGGGAGGGAAGAAAAACTGTTTTTT
TRBJ2-5 few TRBV7-7 NA CASTPRLGSETQYF TGTGCTAGCACCCCAAGGCTTGGGTCGGAGACCCAGTACTTC
TRBJ2-7 once TRBV19 NA CASSDWQGTYEQYF TGTGCCAGTAGTGATTGGCAGGGGACCTACGAGCAGTACTTC
TRBJ2-7 NA TRBV9 TRBD1 CASSAQGTGGYEQYF TGTGCCAGCAGCGCCCAAGGGACAGGGGGTTACGAGCAGTACTTC
TRBJ2-5 NA TRBV2 NA CASPREETQYF TGTGCCAGTCCTCGTGAAGAGACCCAGTACTTC
TRBJ2-2 NA TRBV6-5 NA CASSSGNHQSGELFF TGTGCCAGCAGTTCCGGGAACCACCAAAGCGGGGAGCTGTTTTTT
TRBJ1-2 NA TRBV30 TRBD1 CAWTALDRGTRGGYTF TGTGCCTGGACCGCCCTAGACAGGGGAACTCGGGGAGGCTACACCTTC